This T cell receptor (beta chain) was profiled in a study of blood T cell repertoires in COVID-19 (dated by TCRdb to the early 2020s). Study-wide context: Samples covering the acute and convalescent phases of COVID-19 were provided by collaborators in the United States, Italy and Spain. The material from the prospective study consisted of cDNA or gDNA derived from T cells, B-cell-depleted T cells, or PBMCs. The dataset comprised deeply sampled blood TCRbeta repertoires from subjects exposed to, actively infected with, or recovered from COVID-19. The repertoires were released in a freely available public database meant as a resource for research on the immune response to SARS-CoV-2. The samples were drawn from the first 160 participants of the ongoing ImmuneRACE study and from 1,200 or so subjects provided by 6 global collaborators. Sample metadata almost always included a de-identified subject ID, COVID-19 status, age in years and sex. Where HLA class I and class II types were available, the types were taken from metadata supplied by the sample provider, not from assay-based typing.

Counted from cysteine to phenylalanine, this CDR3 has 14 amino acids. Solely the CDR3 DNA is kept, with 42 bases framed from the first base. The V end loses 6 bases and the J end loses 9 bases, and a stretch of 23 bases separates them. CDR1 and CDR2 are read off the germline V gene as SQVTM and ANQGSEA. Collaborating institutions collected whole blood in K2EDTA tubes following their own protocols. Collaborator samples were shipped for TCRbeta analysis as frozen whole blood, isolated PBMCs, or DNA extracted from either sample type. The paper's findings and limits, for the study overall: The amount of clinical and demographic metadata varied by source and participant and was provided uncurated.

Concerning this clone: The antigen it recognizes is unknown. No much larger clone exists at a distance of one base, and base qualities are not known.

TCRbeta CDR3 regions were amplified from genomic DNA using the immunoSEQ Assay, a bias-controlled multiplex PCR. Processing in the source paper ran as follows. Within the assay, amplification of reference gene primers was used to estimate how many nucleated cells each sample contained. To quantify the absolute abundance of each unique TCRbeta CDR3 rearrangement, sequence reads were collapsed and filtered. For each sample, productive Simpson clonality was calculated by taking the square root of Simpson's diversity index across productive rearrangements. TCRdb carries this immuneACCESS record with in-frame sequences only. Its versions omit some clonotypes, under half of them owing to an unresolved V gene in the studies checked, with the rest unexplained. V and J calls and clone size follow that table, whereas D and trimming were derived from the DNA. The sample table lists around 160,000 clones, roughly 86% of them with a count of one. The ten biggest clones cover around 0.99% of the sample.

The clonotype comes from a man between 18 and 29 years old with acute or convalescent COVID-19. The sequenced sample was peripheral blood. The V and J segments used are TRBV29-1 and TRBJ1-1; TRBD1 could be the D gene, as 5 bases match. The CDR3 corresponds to CSVPPHGGSTKAFF. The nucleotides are TGCAGCGTCCCCCCCCACGGGGGGAGTACTAAAGCTTTCTTT.